What follows describes a single TCR beta chain. The source of the sample is a study of blood T cell repertoires in COVID-19. At the level of the study: Samples taken during acute and convalescent COVID-19 were collected in the United States, Italy and Spain. PBMCs, B-cell-depleted T cells, or T cells provided the cDNA or gDNA that made up the material.

The V and J ends lost 1 base and 4 bases respectively, with 16 bases between them. CDR1 LGHNA and CDR2 YNFKEQ come from the germline V gene. The CDR3 runs 16 residues. Authors' processing steps: Reference gene primer amplification yielded estimated nucleated cell counts. TCRdb's table, derived via immunoSEQ multiplex PCR, lists solely in-frame clones and lacks some. The V and J calls and clone size are taken from that table; D and trimming were inferred from the DNA. This sample yields 65,000 to 75,000 clones, of which 86% are seen a single time; around 4.4% belongs to the top ten. The sequencing sample was made of peripheral blood. The sequence was obtained from a man aged 45-65 years with active COVID-19. This chain links TRBV4-2 with TRBJ1-2; D not resolved. The CDR3 protein is CASSQAASAGSYGYTF. The CDR3 DNA is TGTGCCAGCAGCCAAGCGGCGTCAGCGGGTAGCTATGGCTACACCTTC.